This T cell receptor (beta chain) was captured by sequencing in a study of CD8 T cells in Susac syndrome. Random-hexamer reverse transcription was applied to about 0.5 to 1 ug RNA. From the immunoSEQ multiplex PCR reads, TCRdb called clonotypes with MiXCR, one entry per CDR3 protein. The table lists about 150,000 distinct CDR3 sequences, around 93% of them singletons, with roughly 0.2% in the top ten. Per the germline V gene, CDR1 is DFQATT and CDR2 is SNEGSKA (reference sequence). This CDR3 region has 15 residues. Germline trimming cut 5 bases from V and 0 bases from J; bases unmatched to any gene: 7.

The sequence was obtained from a human donor with Susac syndrome. The V call is TRBV20-1, the J call TRBJ2-1; 7 bases are shared with TRBD2. The sample comprised CD8+ T cells from PBMCs. The CDR3 loop reads CSAPNVAGSYNEQFF. CDR3 nucleotide sequence: TGCAGTGCTCCTAACGTAGCGGGCTCCTACAATGAGCAGTTCTTC.